This T cell receptor beta chain was retrieved from a study of blood T cell repertoires in COVID-19. The CDR3 runs to 14 residues. Germline values: CDR1 SNHLY, CDR2 FYNNEI. The trim removed 6 bases at V and 0 bases at J, leaving 3 bases unmatched. Only in-frame clones appear in the TCRdb table, and some are missing; sequencing was by immunoSEQ multiplex PCR. In the table there are 200,000 to 250,000 clones, under 90% of which are singletons. This sequence originates from a man aged 55-75 years who had recovered from COVID-19. Sequenced material: PBMCs or T cells enriched from blood (not recorded which). This chain joins TRBV2 and TRBJ1-2; 8 positions agree with TRBD1. The CDR3 region has the DNA TGTGCCAGCAGAAGGACAGGGTCTAACTATGGCTACACCTTC. Its translation is CASRRTGSNYGYTF.